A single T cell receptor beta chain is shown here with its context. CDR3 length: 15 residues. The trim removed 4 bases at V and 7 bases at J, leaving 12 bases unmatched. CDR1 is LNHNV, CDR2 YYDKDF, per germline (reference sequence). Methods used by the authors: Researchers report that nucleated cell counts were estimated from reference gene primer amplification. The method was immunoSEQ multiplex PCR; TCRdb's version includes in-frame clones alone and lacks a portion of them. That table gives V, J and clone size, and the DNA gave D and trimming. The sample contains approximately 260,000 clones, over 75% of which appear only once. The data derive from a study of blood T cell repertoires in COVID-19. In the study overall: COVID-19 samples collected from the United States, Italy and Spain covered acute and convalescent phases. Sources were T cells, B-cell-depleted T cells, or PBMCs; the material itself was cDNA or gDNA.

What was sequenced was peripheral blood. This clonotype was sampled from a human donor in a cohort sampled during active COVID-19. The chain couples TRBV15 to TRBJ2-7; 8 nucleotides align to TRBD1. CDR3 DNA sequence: TGTGCCACCAGCATAACCGGGACAGGCTTCGGGGAGCAGTACTTC. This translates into CATSITGTGFGEQYF.